This T cell receptor (beta chain) came from a study of T cells after yellow fever vaccination. This clonotype was seen a few times. The antigen remains unidentified. TCRdb analysed the 5' RACE reads with MiXCR anew, one entry per CDR3 protein. This table has about 240,000 distinct CDR3 sequences, around 7% appearing once. Study-wide results and caveats: Once the booster was given, most primary-vaccination clones reappeared, at around 96% for CD4 and around 90% for CD8.

Germline V gives CDR1 LGHNA, CDR2 YSLEER. Trimming pared 0 bases from V and 9 bases from J, leaving 20 bases between. There are 17 residues in the CDR3. The sequence was collected from a man aged 25-40 years who received the YFV17D yellow fever vaccine. The rearrangement joins TRBV4-3 to TRBJ2-2, with D possibly being TRBD1 (6 bases). This material consisted of CD4+ T cells sorted from PBMCs, taken 15 days after the yellow fever booster vaccination. This CDR3 reads CASSQDWGQVTTRELFF. CDR3 in DNA: TGCGCCAGCAGCCAAGATTGGGGACAAGTAACAACCAGGGAGCTGTTTTTT.